The 8 T cell receptor beta chains in this list originate from one sample, sequenced in a study of Ad26.COV2.S vaccination and SARS-CoV-2 variants. Method: immunoSEQ multiplex PCR; TCRdb's copy keeps in-frame clones and lacks some. The sample consists of around 300,000 clones, 85% to 90% of them appearing once. As for treatment: some 20 received Ad26.COV2.S at low or high dose, single or two shots; about five received placebo; per-sample allocation not given. Sampling was done on day 63 after the first vaccine or placebo injection. The source was peripheral blood, collected in a trial of Ad26.COV2.S vaccine versus placebo. Every receptor here comes from a person between 18 and 60 years old who received the Ad26.COV2.S COVID-19 vaccine or a placebo.

The chain couples TRBV29-1 to TRBJ1-1, with D unresolved. CDR3 size: 11 residues. CDR1 and CDR2 from the germline V gene are SQVTM and ANQGSEA. The germline V and J ends were trimmed by 4 bases and 4 bases, with 7 bases remaining between them. In DNA, the CDR3 is TGCAGCGTTGCCCGATTCACTGAAGCTTTCTTT. Its protein is CSVARFTEAFF.

This clone has a single count. The V call is TRBV5-6, the J call TRBJ1-2; maybe TRBD1 (5 bases). The CDR3 sequence is 13 residues long. With 6 bases removed from V and 4 bases from J, the gap between germline ends came to 13 bases. Per the germline V gene, CDR1 is SGHDT and CDR2 is YYEEEE. The DNA for the CDR3 is TGTGCCAGCACCCACGAGGGGCTCTATGGCTACACCTTC. It encodes CASTHEGLYGYTF.

The chain recombines TRBV20-1 with TRBJ1-5; D perhaps matches TRBD1 (6 bases). Trimming pared 3 bases from V and 0 bases from J, leaving 12 bases between. The germline gives CDR1 DFQATT, CDR2 SNEGSKA (reference sequence). This CDR3 region has 15 residues. This chain's CDR3 is CSASPWTDSNQPQHF. The CDR3 DNA sequence: TGCAGTGCTAGTCCCTGGACAGATAGCAATCAGCCCCAGCATTTT.

V usage is TRBV4-3 and J usage is TRBJ2-1; D unresolved. Trimming cost V 0 bases and J 6 bases, with 15 bases left between them. Germline lookup yields CDR1 LGHNA and CDR2 YSLEER. CDR3 size: 16 residues. CDR3 nucleotide sequence: TGCGCCAGCAGCCAAGATCACCTAGTCTTCGGCAATGAGCAGTTCTTC. Amino acids: CASSQDHLVFGNEQFF.

Of note for this clone: Other DNA sequences from this sample encode an identical CDR3 as well. The chain has TRBV24-1 and TRBJ2-3; no definite D call. The V and J ends lost 3 bases and 1 base respectively, with 4 bases between them. The germline gives CDR1 KGHDR, CDR2 SFDVKD. CDR3 length: 13 residues. The CDR3, as DNA: TGTGCCACCAGTGATGGGGGCACAGATACGCAGTATTTT. This codes for CATSDGGTDTQYF.

The chain couples TRBV7-9 to TRBJ1-2; D perhaps matches TRBD1 (6 bases). This CDR3 contains 15 residues. The germline CDR1 and CDR2 sequences are SEHNR and FQNEAQ (reference sequence). V lost 4 bases to trimming and J lost 4 bases, with 16 bases between them. The CDR3 reads CASSSGPGDVYGYTF. The CDR3 nucleotides are TGTGCCAGCAGCTCCGGTCCAGGGGATGTCTATGGCTACACCTTC.

This clone was detected only once. The chain uses TRBV7-2 and TRBJ2-7, with D hard to call. The V and J ends lost 4 bases and 4 bases respectively, with 8 bases between them. CDR3 length equals 12 residues. In germline, CDR1 is SGHTA, CDR2 FQGNSA. CDR3 in DNA: TGTGCCAGCAGCTCGCCCGGGTACGAGCAGTACTTC. Translating gives CASSSPGYEQYF.

The chain carries TRBV29-1 and TRBJ1-1, with 9 bases matching TRBD1. V was clipped by 7 bases and J by 7 bases; unmatched bases: 10. In germline, CDR1 is SQVTM, CDR2 ANQGSEA. The CDR3 runs 13 residues. CDR3: CSAPGQGGIEAFF. DNA for the CDR3: TGCAGCGCCCCGGGACAGGGAGGGATTGAAGCTTTCTTT.